The clone carrying this T cell receptor (beta chain) is classed as medium-sized (0.01 to 0.1%). This entry is derived from a study of sequential checkpoint blockade in melanoma. This sample's treatment: randomized to nivolumab then ipilimumab (arm A) or the reverse (arm B). Sorted cells were live CD3+CD8+, lacking CD19 and CD56, from PBMCs. CDR3 length: 17 residues. The germline V gene encodes CDR1 SGHDT and CDR2 YYEEEE. The V and J ends lost 3 bases and 0 bases, in that order; junction bases with no gene match: 8. Using immunoSEQ multiplex PCR, the repertoire was profiled, and TCRdb retains in-frame clones only, with some absent. The repertoire holds 15,000 to 20,000 clones, with approximately 70% as singletons.

The genes are TRBV5-6 and TRBJ1-4; TRBD1 agrees at 7 bases. The sequencing used CD8+ T cells sorted from blood (inferred from file names), collected from a patient given nivolumab and ipilimumab in sequence. This sequence was found in a human donor with melanoma. The CDR3 reads CASSSLTQGTTNEKLFF. The CDR3 DNA sequence: TGTGCCAGCAGCTCCTTAACACAGGGGACAACTAATGAAAAACTGTTTTTT.